This entry is about one TCR beta chain. The assay was immunoSEQ multiplex PCR, and TCRdb's table has in-frame clones only and misses some. The table lists 75,000 to 100,000 clones, 80% to 90% of them singletons. The data were taken from a study of OX40 agonist ivuxolimab in advanced cancers. About the study: People in dose escalation had one of these cancers: hepatocellular carcinoma, melanoma, renal cell or head and neck cancer.

Germline loops: CDR1 LGHNA, CDR2 YNFKEQ. The CDR3 is 15 amino acids. The V end was cut by 4 bases, the J end by 1 base, with 13 bases between. This receptor was taken from an adult with an advanced solid tumor such as melanoma, head and neck, liver or kidney cancer. Here the sequenced sample was CD4+ or CD8+ T cells sorted from blood, taken in a trial of the OX40 agonist ivuxolimab. The chain joins TRBV4-2 to TRBJ2-5, with no clear D. The CDR3 protein is CASSREWLSQETQYF. CDR3 in DNA: TGTGCCAGCAGCCGAGAGTGGCTAAGCCAAGAGACCCAGTACTTC.